This passage covers 9 T cell receptor beta chains from one sample sequenced in a study of cytomegalovirus exposure and HLA in healthy donors. Measured with immunoSEQ multiplex PCR; TCRdb has only the in-frame clones, and not every one. The sample holds around 69,000 clones, nearly 96% seen once. The sample was PBMCs. The receptors derive from a woman under 30 in good health and CMV-seropositive.

The CDR3 sequence is CASRWSRTSNEKLFF. The CDR3 DNA follows: TGTGCCAGCAGATGGTCCAGGACTTCAAATGAAAAACTGTTTTTT. This chain joins TRBV2 and TRBJ1-4; no clear D. Germline V CDR1 and CDR2: SNHLY, FYNNEI. This CDR3 is built from 15 residues. V was pared by 6 bases and J by 5 bases, with 16 bases between.

The chain carries TRBV27 and TRBJ1-2; no firm D call. Trimming shortened V by 4 bases and J by 3 bases, and 9 bases separated the two germline ends. Germline V gene sequence: CDR1 MNHEY, CDR2 SMNVEV (reference sequence). The CDR3 covers 13 residues. The CDR3 loop reads CASSWTRYYGYTF. CDR3 coding DNA: TGTGCCAGCAGTTGGACTAGGTACTATGGCTACACCTTC.

The chain has TRBV6-5 and TRBJ2-7, with D maybe TRBD1 (6 bases). In germline, CDR1 is MNHEY, CDR2 SVGAGI. Trimming cost V 6 bases and J 11 bases, with 17 bases left between them. The CDR3 is 12 amino acids. The CDR3: CASSPLRGHKYF. In nucleotides, the CDR3 is TGTGCCAGCAGCCCCCTCCGGGGACACAAGTACTTC.

This clone occurred once. The genes are TRBV7-9 and TRBJ1-5, with D unresolved. Deletions cut 1 base from V and 9 bases from J, with 10 bases between. CDR1 is SEHNR, CDR2 FQNEAQ, per germline (reference sequence). This CDR3 comprises 13 residues. CDR3 sequence reads: CASSLESGGPQHF. The CDR3 DNA is TGTGCCAGCAGCTTAGAGAGCGGTGGGCCCCAGCATTTT.

The rearrangement joins TRBV7-8 to TRBJ2-7, with 11 nucleotides matching TRBD2. The germline gives CDR1 SGHVS, CDR2 FQNEAQ. The CDR3 spans 14 residues. V lost 6 bases to trimming and J lost 6 bases; unmatched junction nucleotides: 7. CDR3 in amino acids: CASSQVAGGGEQYF. For the CDR3, the DNA is TGTGCCAGCAGTCAGGTAGCGGGAGGGGGCGAGCAGTACTTC.

The CDR3 coding sequence is TGTGCCAGCAGTTTCTTCGGACAGTCTGAAGCTTTCTTT. Encoded protein: CASSFFGQSEAFF. The chain carries TRBV28 and TRBJ1-1; possible D gene TRBD1, 6 bases. CDR3 size: 13 residues. Germline V gives CDR1 MDHEN, CDR2 SYDVKM. Trimming pared 3 bases from V and 6 bases from J, leaving 11 bases between.

The gene calls are TRBV5-1 and TRBJ2-1; TRBD1 matches at 9 bases. Trimming removed 4 bases from V and 3 bases from J; junction bases left unmatched: 5. Germline V CDR1 and CDR2: SGHRS, YFSETQ. The CDR3 totals 15 residues. The DNA for the CDR3 is TGCGCCAGCAGCCAGGGGACAGGGAACTACAATGAGCAGTTCTTC. Its translation: CASSQGTGNYNEQFF.

As for this clone: Other DNA sequences in the sample encode the same CDR3. This chain joins TRBV6-5 and TRBJ2-2; a possible D gene is TRBD2 (5 bases). Trimming took off 3 bases at V and 1 base at J, with 6 bases between the two ends. CDR3 length equals 14 residues. Looked up from germline, CDR1 is MNHEY and CDR2 is SVGAGI. As DNA, the CDR3 is TGTGCCAGCAGTTATCGGGGGAACACCGGGGAGCTGTTTTTT. Residues: CASSYRGNTGELFF.

J is TRBJ1-1 and V is TRBV6-5; TRBD1 might be the D (6 bases). The germline V gene encodes CDR1 MNHEY and CDR2 SVGAGI. With 6 bases removed from V and 5 bases from J, the gap between germline ends came to 7 bases. CDR3 size: 11 residues. The CDR3 is CASSRGTEAFF. CDR3 nucleotides: TGTGCCAGCAGCAGGGGTACTGAAGCTTTCTTT.